These T cell receptor beta chains were read from a single sample in a study of T-cell reconstitution after alpha-beta-depleted transplantation in children. TCRdb independently ran MiXCR on the PCR reads; one entry per CDR3 protein. The table has around 17,000 distinct CDR3 sequences, approximately 5.1% seen once. The material was PBMCs, obtained before TCRalphabeta/CD19-depleted stem cell transplant. The receptors derive from a boy younger than 18 with acute lymphoblastic leukemia, due to receive a stem cell transplant. CDR3s include the opening cysteine and the closing phenylalanine or tryptophan. Fields, in order: clone size, D gene, J gene, V gene, CDR3 DNA, CDR3 protein. The D gene is left open where the match is weak. Size values are once, few and many counts, or a class for expanded clones, and some rows have none.

medium-sized	NA	TRBJ2-1	TRBV9	TGTGCCAGCAGCGTAAGTTCGACCTCCTACAATGAGCAGTTCTTC	CASSVSSTSYNEQFF
many	NA	TRBJ2-3	TRBV6-1	TGTGCCAGCAAGCGGGACAACACAGATACGCAGTATTTT	CASKRDNTDTQYF
many	TRBD1	TRBJ2-1	TRBV6-6	TGTGCCAGCAGGCCAGGACAGGGTCTCTACAATGAGCAGTTCTTC	CASRPGQGLYNEQFF
many	NA	TRBJ2-3	TRBV7-2	TGTGCCAGCAGCTTCAAGTATGGAGATACGCAGTATTTT	CASSFKYGDTQYF
many	NA	TRBJ1-2	TRBV25-1	TGTGCCAGCAGTGAACCACCAGACTATGGCTACACCTTC	CASSEPPDYGYTF
many	TRBD2	TRBJ2-1	TRBV2	TGTGCCAGCAGTGAAACCCCGGGACTAGCGGAATTTGAGCAGTTCTTC	CASSETPGLAEFEQFF
many	TRBD1	TRBJ1-5	TRBV19	TGTGCCAGTAGTATGGGGGACAGGGGAGGGAGCAATCAGCCCCAGCATTTT	CASSMGDRGGSNQPQHF
many	TRBD1	TRBJ1-1	TRBV28	TGTGCCAGCAGTAACCACTCTCCAGGGGGACGCACTGAAGCTTTCTTT	CASSNHSPGGRTEAFF
many	NA	TRBJ1-2	TRBV7-2	TGTGCCAGCAGCTTAGCCGACGGCTCCACGGACTATGGCTACACCTTC	CASSLADGSTDYGYTF
many	NA	TRBJ2-3	TRBV27	TGTGCCAGCAGTTTCTCGCCAGATACGCAGTATTTT	CASSFSPDTQYF
few	NA	TRBJ1-6	TRBV5-4	TGTGCCAGCAGCCGCCGTGGGGGGTCACCCCTCCACTTT	CASSRRGGSPLHF
many	NA	TRBJ2-3	TRBV7-9	TGTGCCAGCAGCTTAGGATCAACCCCCACAGATACGCAGTATTTT	CASSLGSTPTDTQYF
medium-sized	TRBD2	TRBJ2-1	TRBV4-3	TGCGCCAGCAGCCCAGGACTAGCGTCCAATGAGCAGTTCTTC	CASSPGLASNEQFF
NA	NA	TRBJ2-7	TRBV10-3	TGTGACATCAGTGTGTTCGCCTCTCGTCCCTACGAGCAGTACTTC	CDISVFASRPYEQYF
many	NA	TRBJ2-1	TRBV20-1	TGCAGTAGCACAGGTTCCGTCTACAATGAGCAGTTCTTC	CSSTGSVYNEQFF
many	TRBD1	TRBJ1-6	TRBV27	TGTGCCAGCAGTCTATCCCAGGGGGTATATTCACCCCTCCACTTT	CASSLSQGVYSPLHF
once	TRBD2	TRBJ2-3	TRBV5-5	TGTGCCAGCGGCCCTTCGACTAGCGGGTCCACAGATACGCAGTATTTT	CASGPSTSGSTDTQYF